This T cell receptor beta chain originates from a study of blood T cells in healthy people across ages. The study, taken as a whole, reports: Donor CMV infection status was unknown, possibly confounding age-related changes in expanded clonotypes.

As regards this clonotype: The antigen is unknown.

Primed by a sample-barcoded 5' primer and a J-beta primer mix, a second PCR proceeded for roughly 7 to 11 cycles. TCRdb processed the 5' RACE reads anew with MiXCR; each CDR3 protein has one entry. The sample holds some 1 million distinct CDR3 sequences, more than 40% seen once. CDR1 and CDR2 (germline): SEHNR, FQNEAQ (reference sequence). CDR3 length: 15 residues. J lost 6 bases, V lost 1 base, and 7 bases had no gene match. The sequence came from a woman aged 55-69 years in good health. Specimen: blood. V is TRBV7-9 and J is TRBJ2-3; 7 bases match TRBD2. The CDR3 nucleotides read TGTGCCAGCAGCTTAGAAGTCGGGGGGATTGATACGCAGTATTTT. Protein sequence: CASSLEVGGIDTQYF.